A single sample is the source of the 31 T cell receptor beta chains below, sequenced in a study of cytomegalovirus exposure and HLA in healthy donors. With 60 Vbeta and 13 Jbeta primers, the PCR was carried out. Measured with immunoSEQ multiplex PCR; TCRdb has only the in-frame clones, and not every one. The sample lists roughly 180,000 clones, approximately 80% seen once, with 0.95% to 1.5% in the top ten. Sequencing was performed on PBMCs. These receptors were obtained from a boy aged 2-9 years in good health and CMV-seronegative.

CDR3 DNA sequence: TGTGCCAGCAGCTGGGGGGGCCCTTACAATGAGCAGTTCTTC. Residues: CASSWGGPYNEQFF. The chain is built from TRBV28 and TRBJ2-1, with D perhaps TRBD2 (7 bases). The CDR3 is 14 amino acids. Germline V CDR1 and CDR2: MDHEN, SYDVKM. V lost 6 bases and J lost 4, with 13 bases in between.

A note on this clone: Other DNA sequences in the same sample also yield this CDR3. This chain joins TRBV7-8 and TRBJ1-2; a weak D match, TRBD1 (6 bases). Germline assignment: CDR1 SGHVS and CDR2 FQNEAQ. Trimming removed 5 bases from V and 2 bases from J, with 9 bases in between. This CDR3 has 13 residues. CDR3 sequence: CASSLGQNYGYTF. For the CDR3, the DNA is TGTGCCAGCAGCCTTGGACAGAACTATGGCTACACCTTC.

This clone was picked up a small number of times. The rearrangement links TRBV28 to TRBJ1-5, with no clear D. The CDR3 spans 14 residues. CDR1 and CDR2 from the germline V gene are MDHEN and SYDVKM. V was pared by 5 bases and J by 7 bases, with 15 bases between. The CDR3: CASSTPPLYQPQHF. DNA of the CDR3: TGTGCCAGCAGTACGCCCCCCCTATACCAGCCCCAGCATTTT.

The chain carries TRBV19 and TRBJ1-3; a possible D gene is TRBD1 (5 bases). Trimming cost V 6 bases and J 0 bases, with 9 bases left between them. The CDR3 covers 14 residues. CDR1 is LNHDA, CDR2 SQIVND, per germline (reference sequence). The CDR3 spells CASSQGSSGNTIYF. DNA of the CDR3: TGTGCCAGTAGCCAGGGCTCCTCTGGAAACACCATATATTTT.

In nucleotides, the CDR3 is TGCGCCAGCAGCCAGGCTATGGACAGAGACAATGAGCAGTTCTTC. Encoded protein: CASSQAMDRDNEQFF. The J gene is TRBJ2-1, the V gene TRBV4-3, with D possibly being TRBD1 (6 bases). CDR1 and CDR2 from the germline V gene are LGHNA and YSLEER. Deletions cut 3 bases from V and 5 bases from J, with 14 bases between. The CDR3 consists of 15 residues.

This clone was picked up a small number of times. This chain joins TRBV15 and TRBJ2-5; a weak D match, TRBD2 (6 bases). The V end lost 5 bases, the J end lost 0 bases, and 13 bases lay between the germline ends. Germline V CDR1 and CDR2: LNHNV, YYDKDF (reference sequence). This CDR3 has 15 amino acids. The CDR3 here is CATSGGGTYQETQYF. CDR3 nucleotides: TGTGCCACCAGCGGCGGTGGGACTTACCAAGAGACCCAGTACTTC. Full variable domain (missing parts from reference TRBV15 and TRBJ2-5): DAMVIQNPRYQVTQFGKPVTLSCSQTLNHNVMYWYQQKSSQAPKLLFHYYDKDFNNEADTPDNFQSRRPNTSFCFLDIRSPGLGDTAMYLCATSGGGTYQETQYFGPGTRLLVL.

This clone appeared a single time. The rearrangement uses TRBV5-1 and TRBJ2-5, with 15 positions matching TRBD2. The CDR3 is 15 residues long. V gave up 3 bases and J gave up 4 bases; unmatched junction bases: 1. Germline V gives CDR1 SGHRS, CDR2 YFSETQ. In DNA, the CDR3 is TGCGCCAGCAGCTCGGGACTAGCGGGAGGAGAGACCCAGTACTTC. As protein: CASSSGLAGGETQYF.

The J gene is TRBJ2-7, the V gene TRBV5-5; a possible D gene is TRBD1 (5 bases). This CDR3 comprises 14 residues. CDR1 and CDR2 (germline): SGHKS, YYEKEE (reference sequence). V dropped 4 bases and J dropped 2 bases, with 13 bases sitting between them. The CDR3 loop is CASSLQGTPYEQYV. For the CDR3, the DNA is TGTGCCAGCAGCCTCCAGGGAACCCCCTACGAGCAGTACGTC.

The rearrangement links TRBV7-6 to TRBJ2-2; D is possibly TRBD2 (6 bases). The CDR3 totals 17 residues. The germline CDR1 and CDR2 sequences are SGHVS and FNYEAQ. Trimming stripped 5 bases from V and 3 bases from J, with 19 bases between. DNA of the CDR3: TGTGCCAGCAGCCCAGACCCGTTTGGCGGGGACACCGGGGAGCTGTTTTTT. Residues: CASSPDPFGGDTGELFF. Together with reference TRBV7-6 and TRBJ2-2, the CDR3 gives the full variable domain: GAGVSQSPRYKVTKRGQDVALRCDPISGHVSLYWYRQALGQGPEFLTYFNYEAQQDKSGLPNDRFSAERPEGSISTLTIQRTEQRDSAMYRCASSPDPFGGDTGELFFGEGSRLTVL.

Written as DNA, the CDR3 is TGTGCCAGCAGCCGTAGCGGGAGGCGAGAGACCCAGTACTTC. Its translation is CASSRSGRRETQYF. The chain joins TRBV7-3 to TRBJ2-5, with TRBD2 matching over 10 bases. CDR1 SGHTA and CDR2 FQGTGA come from the germline V gene. This CDR3 region has 14 residues. Trimming took 5 bases from V and 4 from J; bases not matched to a gene: 4.

The chain carries TRBV2 and TRBJ2-2; perhaps TRBD2 as D (6 bases). Germline CDR1 SNHLY, CDR2 FYNNEI. V lost 7 bases to trimming and J lost 6 bases, with 21 bases between them. The CDR3 has 16 residues. As DNA, the CDR3 is TGTGCCAGCACCGGGGTCGCGGGGACCTTACCCGGGGAGCTGTTTTTT. It encodes CASTGVAGTLPGELFF.

The V gene is TRBV30, the J gene TRBJ1-2, with 11 positions matching TRBD1. Germline V CDR1 and CDR2: GTSNPN, SVGIG (reference sequence). With 2 bases clipped from V and 8 bases from J, the junction kept 4 bases outside the gene matches. This CDR3 comprises 13 residues. In nucleotides, the CDR3 is TGTGCCTGGAGTAGGGACAGGGGGTCGGGCTACACCTTC. It codes for CAWSRDRGSGYTF. Based on the CDR3 plus reference TRBV30 and TRBJ1-2, the full variable domain is SQTIHQWPATLVQPVGSPLSLECTVEGTSNPNLYWYRQAAGRGLQLLFYSVGIGQISSEVPQNLSASRPQDRQFILSSKKLLLSDSGFYLCAWSRDRGSGYTFGSGTRLTVV.

The chain recombines TRBV9 with TRBJ1-4; 7 nucleotides line up with TRBD1. This CDR3 is built from 16 residues. CDR1 and CDR2 from the germline V gene are SGDLS and YYNGEE. V dropped 3 bases and J dropped 2; count of bases not matched to a gene: 7. The CDR3, as DNA: TGTGCCAGCAGCGAACGACAGGGTGCGACTAATGAAAAACTGTTTTTT. It encodes CASSERQGATNEKLFF.

In nucleotides, the CDR3 is TGTGCCAGCAGGTCGGGGGGCTCTAATGAAAAACTGTTTTTT. It codes for CASRSGGSNEKLFF. V is TRBV7-9 and J is TRBJ1-4, with D maybe TRBD1 (6 bases). V lost 6 bases and J lost 3, with 11 bases in between. The CDR3 totals 14 residues. Germline V gene lookup returns CDR1 SEHNR and CDR2 FQNEAQ (reference sequence).

The chain links TRBV4-3 to TRBJ1-1, with no clear D. With 1 base removed from V and 1 base from J, the gap between germline ends came to 7 bases. Germline V gives CDR1 LGHNA, CDR2 YSLEER. The CDR3 extends over 14 amino acids. DNA for the CDR3: TGCGCCAGCAGCCAAGCGGCAGGGAACACTGAAGCTTTCTTT. Translating it yields CASSQAAGNTEAFF.

This chain joins TRBV9 and TRBJ2-1; TRBD2 matches 12 bases. Germline CDR1 is SGDLS and CDR2 is YYNGEE. V shed 3 bases and J 8 bases; nucleotides not matched to a gene: 6. The CDR3 has 15 amino acids. The CDR3 region is CASSDSSGGAYEQFF. The CDR3 DNA follows: TGTGCCAGCAGCGATTCTAGCGGGGGGGCCTATGAGCAGTTCTTC.

The V gene is TRBV7-9, the J gene TRBJ1-2; D unresolved. With 5 bases removed from V and 6 bases from J, the gap between germline ends came to 19 bases. This CDR3 has 15 residues. Germline lookup yields CDR1 SEHNR and CDR2 FQNEAQ (reference sequence). CDR3 coding DNA: TGTGCCAGCAGCCCCCCCTCACTGTCGCGTCATGGCTACACCTTC. It encodes CASSPPSLSRHGYTF.

The V gene is TRBV5-1, the J gene TRBJ2-5; 7 bases are shared with TRBD2. This CDR3 contains 17 residues. Trimming removed 0 bases from V and 0 bases from J; junction bases left unmatched: 8. Germline-derived CDR1 and CDR2 are SGHRS and YFSETQ. CDR3 region: CASSLAVLADNQETQYF. In DNA form, the CDR3 reads TGCGCCAGCAGCTTGGCCGTCCTAGCGGATAACCAAGAGACCCAGTACTTC.

The chain employs TRBV6-1 and TRBJ1-6; 7 bases line up with TRBD1. Germline loops: CDR1 MNHNS, CDR2 SASEGT. J gave up 3 bases and V 6 bases, and 5 bases lay outside the gene matches. This CDR3 has 15 residues. The DNA of the CDR3 is TGTGCCAGCAGCGTTGGACAGGTCTATAATTCACCCCTCCACTTT. Amino acid sequence: CASSVGQVYNSPLHF.

Here the CDR3 reads CASSQDSLGVTEAFF. The CDR3 nucleotides are TGTGCCAGCTCACAGGACAGTTTAGGGGTGACTGAAGCTTTCTTT. J is TRBJ1-1 and V is TRBV18, with a possible D match to TRBD1 (6 bases). The CDR3 has 15 residues. Germline assignment: CDR1 KGHSH and CDR2 LQKENI. Trimming shortened V by 4 bases and J by 5 bases, and 17 bases separated the two germline ends.

The rearrangement uses TRBV5-6 and TRBJ2-7; 9 positions match TRBD1. The CDR3 runs to 14 residues. The V and J ends lost 5 bases and 2 bases, in that order; junction bases with no gene match: 5. From germline, CDR1 is SGHDT and CDR2 YYEEEE. The CDR3 region is CASRWGQGTYEQYV. The CDR3 DNA reads as TGTGCCAGCAGGTGGGGACAGGGAACCTACGAGCAGTACGTC.

In DNA form, the CDR3 reads TGCGCCAGCAGCCACGCACTCGGGACTAGCGCCGCAGATACGCAGTATTTT. Its protein product is CASSHALGTSAADTQYF. The chain is built from TRBV4-1 and TRBJ2-3; 10 bases line up with TRBD2. This CDR3 contains 17 residues. The germline CDR1 and CDR2 sequences are MGHRA and YSYEKL. Germline trimming cut 3 bases from V and 4 bases from J; bases unmatched to any gene: 10.

The chain has TRBV12-5 and TRBJ2-7; TRBD2 aligns across 9 bases. The V segment lost 0 bases and the J segment 0 bases; nucleotides outside the gene matches: 6. CDR3 size: 17 residues. Germline V gives CDR1 LGHNT, CDR2 FRNRAP. This CDR3 reads CASGLVVGSGSSYEQYF. DNA for the CDR3: TGTGCTAGTGGTTTGGTAGTGGGTAGCGGGAGCTCCTACGAGCAGTACTTC.

This clone has only a few counts. The J gene is TRBJ1-1, the V gene TRBV4-3, with TRBD1 identical over 7 bases. Looked up from germline, CDR1 is LGHNA and CDR2 is YSLEER. The CDR3 covers 14 residues. J gave up 1 base and V 1 base, and 0 bases lay outside the gene matches. The CDR3 here is CASSQGQGNTEAFF. Here the CDR3 DNA reads TGCGCCAGCAGCCAAGGACAGGGGAACACTGAAGCTTTCTTT.

In this sample, this clone turned up once. The V gene is TRBV19, the J gene TRBJ2-1, with a weak D call TRBD2 (5 bases). With 0 bases removed from V and 13 bases from J, the gap between germline ends came to 16 bases. CDR3 length: 14 residues. Germline values: CDR1 LNHDA, CDR2 SQIVND (reference sequence). CDR3 DNA: TGTGCCAGTAGTATAGAGCGGGCGACCCCTTTCCAGTTCTTC. Amino acid sequence: CASSIERATPFQFF.

This chain connects TRBV5-6 to TRBJ2-7; TRBD1 matches 9 bases. In germline, CDR1 is SGHDT, CDR2 YYEEEE. The J segment lost 0 bases and the V segment lost 4 bases, leaving 14 bases of the junction unmatched. The CDR3 spans 18 residues. The chain's CDR3 is CASSIGTGLSVYSYEQYV. CDR3 DNA sequence: TGTGCCAGCAGCATTGGGACAGGGCTTTCCGTGTACTCCTACGAGCAGTACGTC.

J is TRBJ2-3 and V is TRBV11-2, with D perhaps TRBD2 (6 bases). The germline CDR1 and CDR2 sequences are SGHAT and FQNNGV. This CDR3 has 15 amino acids. V was cut by 0 bases and J by 11 bases, with 18 bases left in between. The CDR3 reads CASSLDASGGYRQYF. DNA for the CDR3: TGTGCCAGCAGCTTAGATGCTTCCGGGGGTTATAGGCAGTATTTT.

The genes are TRBV5-6 and TRBJ1-2, with TRBD1 identical over 8 bases. The CDR3 extends over 15 amino acids. Germline assignment: CDR1 SGHDT and CDR2 YYEEEE. Trimming at V came to 3 bases and at J to 4 bases, leaving 8 bases not matched to a gene. This chain's CDR3 is CASSWGQGASYGYTF. The CDR3 DNA reads TGTGCCAGCAGCTGGGGGCAGGGGGCGAGCTATGGCTACACCTTC.

This chain joins TRBV7-2 and TRBJ2-7, with D maybe TRBD1 (6 bases). The CDR3 has 16 amino acids. The V gene lost 5 bases and the J gene lost 1 base, with 18 bases spanning the gap. CDR1 is SGHTA and CDR2 is FQGNSA in the germline V gene. The CDR3 loop reads CASSQTGSGMSYEQYF. As DNA, the CDR3 is TGTGCCAGCAGCCAGACAGGCTCAGGGATGTCCTACGAGCAGTACTTC. The full variable domain, completed using reference TRBV7-2 and TRBJ2-7, is GAGVSQSPSNKVTEKGKDVELRCDPISGHTALYWYRQSLGQGLEFLIYFQGNSAPDKSGLPSDRFSAERTGGSVSTLTIQRTQQEDSAVYLCASSQTGSGMSYEQYFGPGTRLTVT.

The chain employs TRBV14 and TRBJ1-2; the match to TRBD1 covers 9 bases. The CDR3 is made up of 13 amino acids. CDR1 SGHDN and CDR2 FVKESK come from the germline V gene. V dropped 4 bases and J dropped 6; count of bases not matched to a gene: 3. CDR3 protein: CASSPRTGDGYTF. The CDR3, as DNA: TGTGCCAGCAGCCCCAGGACAGGGGATGGCTACACCTTC.

The CDR3, as DNA: TGTGCCAGTATTGGAGGGGTGGGGTCGGGGGAGCAGTACGTC. Encoded protein: CASIGGVGSGEQYV. This chain links TRBV19 with TRBJ2-7; a possible D gene is TRBD2 (6 bases). V was clipped by 7 bases and J by 7 bases, with 20 bases between them. CDR1 LNHDA and CDR2 SQIVND come from the germline V gene (reference sequence). There are 14 residues in the CDR3.